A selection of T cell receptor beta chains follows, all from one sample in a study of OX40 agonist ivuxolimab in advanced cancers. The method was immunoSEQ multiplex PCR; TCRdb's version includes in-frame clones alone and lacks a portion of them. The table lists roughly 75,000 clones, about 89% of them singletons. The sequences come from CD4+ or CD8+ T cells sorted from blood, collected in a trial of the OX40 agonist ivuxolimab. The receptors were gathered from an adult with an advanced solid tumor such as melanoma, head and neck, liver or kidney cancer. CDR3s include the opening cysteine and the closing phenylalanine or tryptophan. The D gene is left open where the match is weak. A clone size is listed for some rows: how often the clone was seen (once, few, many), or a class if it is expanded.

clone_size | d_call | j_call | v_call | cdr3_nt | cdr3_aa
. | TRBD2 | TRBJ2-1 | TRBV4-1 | TGCGCCAGCAGCCAGGAGGGTAGCGGGAGAAACAATGAGCAGTTCTTC | CASSQEGSGRNNEQFF
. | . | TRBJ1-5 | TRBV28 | TGTGCCAGCAGTTTGGGGGTAGGACAGAAGGCCCGTTGGGGCAATCAGCCCCAGCATTTT | CASSLGVGQKARWGNQPQHF
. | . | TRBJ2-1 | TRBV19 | TGTGCCAGTAGGGACTTCTCCTACAATGAGCAGTTCTTC | CASRDFSYNEQFF
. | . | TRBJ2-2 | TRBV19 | TGTGCCGCGAACAGGGACTCCGGGGAGCTGTTTTTT | CAANRDSGELFF
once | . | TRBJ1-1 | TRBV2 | TGTGCCAGCATTCTAGTGGACACTGAAGCTTTCTTT | CASILVDTEAFF
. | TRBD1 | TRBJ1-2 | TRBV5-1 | TGCGCCAGCAGCTTGACCGGGACAGGGGCCGGCTACACCTTC | CASSLTGTGAGYTF
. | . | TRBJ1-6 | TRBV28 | TGTGCCAGCACCCCCGTGGGTCCACCCCTCCACTTT | CASTPVGPPLHF
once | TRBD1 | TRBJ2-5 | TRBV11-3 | TGTGCCAGCAGCCGGACAGGGGGAGAGACCCAGTACTTC | CASSRTGGETQYF
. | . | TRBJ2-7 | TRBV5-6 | TGTGCCAGCAGCCGCAGGGTCTACGAGCAGTACTTC | CASSRRVYEQYF
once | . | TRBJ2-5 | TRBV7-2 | TGTGCCAGCAGCTCCTTAGGGGGACTCGAAGAGACCCAGTACTTC | CASSSLGGLEETQYF
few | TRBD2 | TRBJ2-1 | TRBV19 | TGTGCCAGTAGTATTTCCCGCGGGAGGGATGAGCAGTTCTTC | CASSISRGRDEQFF
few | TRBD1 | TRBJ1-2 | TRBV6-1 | TGTGCCAGCAGTCCGACGGGACAGGGAAGCTACACCTTC | CASSPTGQGSYTF
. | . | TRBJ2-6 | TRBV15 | TGTGCCACCAGCAGATTCACCGGGAGCTCTGGGGCCAACGTCCTGACTTTC | CATSRFTGSSGANVLTF
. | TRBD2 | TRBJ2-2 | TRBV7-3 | TGTGCCAGCAGCCGAGGACTAGCGGGGGCCACCGGGGAGCTGTTTTTT | CASSRGLAGATGELFF
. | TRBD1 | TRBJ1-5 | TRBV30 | TGTGCCTGCCGGGACAGGGGAAATCAGCCCCAGCATTTT | CACRDRGNQPQHF
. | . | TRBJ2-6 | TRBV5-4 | TGTGCCAGCAGGGCCTCCTTGGGGGGACCCTCTGGGGCCAACGTCCTGACTTTC | CASRASLGGPSGANVLTF